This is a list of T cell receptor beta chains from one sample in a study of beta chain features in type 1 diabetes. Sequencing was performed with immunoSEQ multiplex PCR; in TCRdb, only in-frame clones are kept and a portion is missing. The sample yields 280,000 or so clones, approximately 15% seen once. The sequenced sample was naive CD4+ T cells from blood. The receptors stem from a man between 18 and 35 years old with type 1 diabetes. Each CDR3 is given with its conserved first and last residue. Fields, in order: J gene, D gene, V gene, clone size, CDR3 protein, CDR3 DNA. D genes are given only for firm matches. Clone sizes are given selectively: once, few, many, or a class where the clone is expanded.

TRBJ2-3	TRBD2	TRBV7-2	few	CASSTEGRGAGDTQYF	TGTGCCAGCAGCACCGAGGGGCGGGGGGCAGGAGATACGCAGTATTTT
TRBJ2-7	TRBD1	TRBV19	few	CASRTGGDEQYF	TGTGCCAGCCGGACAGGGGGCGACGAGCAGTACTTC
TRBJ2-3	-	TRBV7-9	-	CASSPADTQYF	TGTGCCAGCAGCCCAGCAGATACGCAGTATTTT
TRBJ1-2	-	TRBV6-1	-	CASSPTGPPGYTF	TGTGCCAGCAGTCCAACAGGCCCCCCAGGCTACACCTTC
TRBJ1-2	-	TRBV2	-	CASSPGNGYTF	TGTGCCAGCAGTCCAGGAAATGGCTACACCTTC
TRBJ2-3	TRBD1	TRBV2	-	CASSLQDRGQISTDTQYF	TGTGCCAGCAGCTTACAAGACAGGGGACAGATTAGCACAGATACGCAGTATTTT
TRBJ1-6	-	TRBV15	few	CATSRYPGYRGNSPLHF	TGTGCCACCAGCAGATACCCCGGGTATCGTGGGAATTCACCCCTCCACTTT
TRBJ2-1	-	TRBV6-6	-	CAIRRPEGLEQFF	TGTGCCATCCGCCGTCCGGAGGGGCTTGAGCAGTTCTTC
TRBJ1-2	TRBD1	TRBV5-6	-	CASSLVGQGGYTF	TGTGCCAGCAGCTTGGTCGGACAGGGGGGCTACACCTTC
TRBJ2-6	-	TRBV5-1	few	CASSSGESGANVLTF	TGCGCCAGCAGCTCAGGGGAATCTGGGGCCAACGTCCTGACTTTC
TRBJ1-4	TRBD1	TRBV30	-	CAWRDRGNLPNEKLFF	TGTGCCTGGAGGGACAGGGGAAATTTGCCTAATGAAAAACTGTTTTTT
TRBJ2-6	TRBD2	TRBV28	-	CASSWDYVTGANVLTF	TGTGCCAGCAGTTGGGACTACGTAACTGGGGCCAACGTCCTGACTTTC
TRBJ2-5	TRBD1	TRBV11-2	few	CASSYTATGGIETQYF	TGTGCCAGCAGCTATACCGCGACAGGGGGCATCGAGACCCAGTACTTC
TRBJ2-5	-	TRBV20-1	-	CSVRGTETQYF	TGCAGTGTACGGGGTACGGAGACCCAGTACTTC
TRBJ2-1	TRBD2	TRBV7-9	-	CASSSTGTSGGVEQFF	TGTGCCAGCAGCTCCACCGGGACTAGCGGAGGGGTTGAGCAGTTCTTC
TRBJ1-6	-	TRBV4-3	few	CASSQWQGNSPLHF	TGCGCCAGCAGCCAATGGCAGGGAAATTCACCCCTCCACTTT
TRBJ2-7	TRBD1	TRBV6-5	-	CASSKGQGSYEQYF	TGTGCCAGCAGCAAGGGACAGGGGTCCTACGAGCAGTACTTC
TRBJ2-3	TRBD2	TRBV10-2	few	CASSAGLAGTADTQYF	TGCGCCAGCAGCGCTGGACTAGCGGGGACGGCCGATACGCAGTATTTT
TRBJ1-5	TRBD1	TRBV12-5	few	CASGTGQTGNQPQHF	TGTGCTAGTGGGACGGGACAGACGGGCAATCAGCCCCAGCATTTT
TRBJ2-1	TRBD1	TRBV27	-	CASSLGPGQIYNEQFF	TGTGCCAGCAGTTTAGGCCCGGGACAGATTTACAATGAGCAGTTCTTC
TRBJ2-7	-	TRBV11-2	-	CASSFPWTPYEQYF	TGTGCCAGCAGCTTCCCCTGGACACCCTACGAGCAGTACTTC
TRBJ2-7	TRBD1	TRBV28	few	CASSLLPGQGASYEQYF	TGTGCCAGCAGTCTCCTTCCGGGACAGGGGGCCTCCTACGAGCAGTACTTC
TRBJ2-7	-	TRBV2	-	CASSRGVGYEQYF	TGTGCCAGCAGCCGCGGGGTAGGCTACGAGCAGTACTTC
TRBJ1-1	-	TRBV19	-	CASSDRGTEAFF	TGTGCCAGTTCGGACAGAGGCACTGAAGCTTTCTTT
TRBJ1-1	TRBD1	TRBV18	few	CASSPSRTGNTEAFF	TGTGCCAGCTCACCTTCCCGGACAGGTAACACTGAAGCTTTCTTT
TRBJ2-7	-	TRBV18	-	CASSATREAYEQYF	TGTGCCAGCTCAGCGACCAGGGAGGCCTACGAGCAGTACTTC
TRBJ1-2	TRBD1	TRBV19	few	CASSQGVPRYGYTF	TGTGCCAGTTCGCAGGGGGTCCCCCGCTATGGCTACACCTTC
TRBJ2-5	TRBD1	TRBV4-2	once	CASSSIQGPQETQYF	TGTGCCAGCAGCTCCATACAGGGGCCCCAAGAGACCCAGTACTTC
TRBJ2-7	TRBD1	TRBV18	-	CASSPGLDRRRGEQYF	TGTGCCAGCTCACCAGGGTTGGACCGACGCAGGGGGGAGCAGTACTTC
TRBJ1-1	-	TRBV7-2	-	CASSYFPRRGGTEAFF	TGTGCCAGCAGCTATTTCCCTAGAAGGGGAGGCACTGAAGCTTTCTTT
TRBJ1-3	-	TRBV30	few	CAWSAKGAGNTIYF	TGTGCCTGGAGTGCAAAGGGGGCTGGAAACACCATATATTTT
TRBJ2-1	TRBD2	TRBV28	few	CASSTTPSGGYNEQFF	TGTGCCAGCAGTACAACACCTAGCGGGGGGTACAATGAGCAGTTCTTC
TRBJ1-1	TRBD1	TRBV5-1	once	CASGTGGPMNTEAFF	TGCGCCAGCGGTACAGGGGGCCCCATGAACACTGAAGCTTTCTTT
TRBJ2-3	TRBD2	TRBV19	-	CASSIRLAGPTDTQYF	TGTGCCAGTAGTATCCGGCTAGCGGGACCCACAGATACGCAGTATTTT
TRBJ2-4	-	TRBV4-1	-	CASSQVYREAKNIQYF	TGCGCCAGCAGCCAAGTCTACAGGGAAGCCAAAAACATTCAGTACTTC
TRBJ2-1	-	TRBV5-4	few	CASSPRDNNEQFF	TGTGCCAGCAGCCCCCGGGACAATAATGAGCAGTTCTTC
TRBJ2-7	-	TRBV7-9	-	CASSLVGSEQYF	TGTGCCAGCAGCTTAGTCGGGAGCGAGCAGTACTTC
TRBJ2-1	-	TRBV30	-	CAWSALSSYNEQFF	TGTGCCTGGAGTGCCCTAAGCTCCTACAATGAGCAGTTCTTC
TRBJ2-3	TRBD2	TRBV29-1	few	CSVHKTSGDTDTQYF	TGCAGCGTTCATAAGACTAGCGGGGATACAGATACGCAGTATTTT
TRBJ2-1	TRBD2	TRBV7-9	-	CASSPGLAGDEQFF	TGTGCCAGCAGCCCGGGACTAGCGGGAGATGAGCAGTTCTTC
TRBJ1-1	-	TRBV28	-	CASSVGQYTEAFF	TGTGCCAGCAGTGTCGGACAATACACTGAAGCTTTCTTT
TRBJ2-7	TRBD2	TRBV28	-	CASRFLSGGRYEQYF	TGTGCCAGCCGTTTCCTCAGCGGGGGAAGGTACGAGCAGTACTTC
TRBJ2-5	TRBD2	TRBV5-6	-	CASSLEPGRGVQETQYF	TGTGCCAGCAGCTTGGAACCTGGCCGGGGGGTCCAAGAGACCCAGTACTTC
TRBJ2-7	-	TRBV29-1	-	CSVEGTHSYEQYF	TGCAGCGTTGAAGGGACTCATTCCTACGAGCAGTACTTC
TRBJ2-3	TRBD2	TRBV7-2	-	CASSYLAGGPSDTQYF	TGTGCCAGCAGCTACCTAGCGGGGGGGCCGTCCGATACGCAGTATTTT
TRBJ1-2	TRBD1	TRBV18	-	CASSPRLGQHYGYTF	TGTGCCAGCTCACCACGGTTGGGACAGCACTATGGCTACACCTTC
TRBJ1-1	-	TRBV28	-	CASRRSLNTEAFF	TGTGCCAGCAGGAGATCCTTGAACACTGAAGCTTTCTTT
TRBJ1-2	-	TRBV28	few	CASQRPVYYGYTF	TGTGCCAGCCAACGCCCAGTTTACTATGGCTACACCTTC
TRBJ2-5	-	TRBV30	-	CAWSGGSASQTQYF	TGTGCCTGGAGTGGAGGATCGGCGAGCCAGACCCAGTACTTC
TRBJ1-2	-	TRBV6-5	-	CASSYSTAGNYGYTF	TGTGCCAGCAGTTACTCGACTGCAGGGAACTATGGCTACACCTTC
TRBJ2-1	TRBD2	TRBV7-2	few	CASRVYGGNSNNEQFF	TGTGCCAGCAGGGTCTACGGGGGGAACAGTAACAATGAGCAGTTCTTC
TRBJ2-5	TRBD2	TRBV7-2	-	CASSLRWRGARETQYF	TGTGCCAGCAGCTTAAGGTGGCGGGGGGCCCGGGAGACCCAGTACTTC
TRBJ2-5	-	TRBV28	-	CASSGLGSANQETQYF	TGTGCCAGCAGTGGGCTAGGTAGCGCCAACCAAGAGACCCAGTACTTC